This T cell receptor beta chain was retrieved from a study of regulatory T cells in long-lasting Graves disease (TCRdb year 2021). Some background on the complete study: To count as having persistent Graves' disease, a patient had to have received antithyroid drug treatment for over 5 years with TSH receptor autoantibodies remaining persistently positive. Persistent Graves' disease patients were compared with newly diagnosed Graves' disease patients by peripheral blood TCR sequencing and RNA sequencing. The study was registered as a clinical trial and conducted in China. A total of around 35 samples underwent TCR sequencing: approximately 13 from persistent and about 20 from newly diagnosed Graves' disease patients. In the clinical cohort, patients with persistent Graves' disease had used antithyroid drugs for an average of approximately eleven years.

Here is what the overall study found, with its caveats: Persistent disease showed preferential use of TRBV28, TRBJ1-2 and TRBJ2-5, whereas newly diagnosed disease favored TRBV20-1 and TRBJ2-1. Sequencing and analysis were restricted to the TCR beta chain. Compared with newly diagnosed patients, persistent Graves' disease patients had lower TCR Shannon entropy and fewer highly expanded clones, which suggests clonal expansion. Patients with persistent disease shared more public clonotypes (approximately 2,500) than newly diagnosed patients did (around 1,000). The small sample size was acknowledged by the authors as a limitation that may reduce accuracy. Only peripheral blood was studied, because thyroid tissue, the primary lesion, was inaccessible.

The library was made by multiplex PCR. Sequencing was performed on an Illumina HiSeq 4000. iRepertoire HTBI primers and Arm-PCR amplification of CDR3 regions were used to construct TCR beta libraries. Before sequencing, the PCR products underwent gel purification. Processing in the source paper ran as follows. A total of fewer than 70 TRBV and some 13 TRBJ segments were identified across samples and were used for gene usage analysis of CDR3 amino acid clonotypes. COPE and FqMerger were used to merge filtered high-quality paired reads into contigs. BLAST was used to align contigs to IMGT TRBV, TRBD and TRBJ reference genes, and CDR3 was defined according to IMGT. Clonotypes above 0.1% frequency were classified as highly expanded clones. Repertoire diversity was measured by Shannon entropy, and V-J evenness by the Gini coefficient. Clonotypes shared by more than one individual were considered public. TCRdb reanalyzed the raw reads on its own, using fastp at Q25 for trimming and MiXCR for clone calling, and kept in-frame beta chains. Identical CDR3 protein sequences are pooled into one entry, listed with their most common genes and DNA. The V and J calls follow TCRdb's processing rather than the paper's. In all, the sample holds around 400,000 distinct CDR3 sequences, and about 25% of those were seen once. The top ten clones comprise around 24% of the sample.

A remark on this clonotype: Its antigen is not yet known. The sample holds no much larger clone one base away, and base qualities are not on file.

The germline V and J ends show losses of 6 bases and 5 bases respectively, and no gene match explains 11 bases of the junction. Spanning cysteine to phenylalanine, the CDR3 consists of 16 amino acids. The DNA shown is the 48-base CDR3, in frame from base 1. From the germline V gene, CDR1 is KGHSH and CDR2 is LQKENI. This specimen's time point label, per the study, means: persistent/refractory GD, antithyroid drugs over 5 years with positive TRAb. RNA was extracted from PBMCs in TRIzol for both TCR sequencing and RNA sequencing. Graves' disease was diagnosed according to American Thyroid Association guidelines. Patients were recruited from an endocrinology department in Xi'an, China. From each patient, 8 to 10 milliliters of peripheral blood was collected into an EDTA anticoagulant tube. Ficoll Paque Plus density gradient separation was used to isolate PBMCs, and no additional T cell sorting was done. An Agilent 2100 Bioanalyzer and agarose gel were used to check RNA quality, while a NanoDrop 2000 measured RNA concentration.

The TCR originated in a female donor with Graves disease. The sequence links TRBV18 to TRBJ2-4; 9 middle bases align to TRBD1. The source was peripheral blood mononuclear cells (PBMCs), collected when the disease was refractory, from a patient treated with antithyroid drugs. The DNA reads TGTGCCAGCTCTCGCGGGACAGGGATAAGCCAAAACATTCAGTACTTC. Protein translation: CASSRGTGISQNIQYF.